There are a few counts of the clone carrying this TCR beta chain. The sample belongs to a study of shared T cell receptors in the human thymus. Clones were read by immunoSEQ multiplex PCR, and TCRdb kept only the in-frame ones, dropping some. The sample includes 500,000 to 750,000 clones, 85% to 90% of them seen just once. Trimming took 1 base from V and 3 from J, leaving 13 bases between them. CDR3 length: 16 residues. Germline V lookup: CDR1 SGHTA, CDR2 FQGNSA. This sample was shared with a second study, whose subject was human thymus T cells. According to that study: Healthy Finnish infants undergoing corrective surgery for congenital heart defects were used as donors. Obtained as resections during corrective heart surgery, the thymus tissue was then studied. It looked as if thymic and blood repertoires used V and J genes in a biased way. Highly overlapping thymic repertoires among unrelated individuals were reported in related research.

The chain has TRBV7-2 and TRBJ2-1, with D possibly TRBD1 on 7 matching bases. Sequenced sample: thymocytes. The clonotype originates from a boy in the first two years of life with a congenital heart defect. The CDR3 DNA reads TGTGCCAGCAGCTTAGGGGGGGACAGTTTCTACAATGAGCAGTTCTTC. This gives the protein CASSLGGDSFYNEQFF. Using reference TRBV7-2 and TRBJ2-1 for the parts outside the CDR3, the full variable domain is GAGVSQSPSNKVTEKGKDVELRCDPISGHTALYWYRQSLGQGLEFLIYFQGNSAPDKSGLPSDRFSAERTGGSVSTLTIQRTQQEDSAVYLCASSLGGDSFYNEQFFGPGTRLTVL.